The subject of this entry is one T cell receptor (beta chain). Its specificity is not known. The data were obtained in a study of shared clonotypes between healthy human individuals. Study results and caveats: Shared clonotypes: roughly 5% naive CD4, around 3.7% naive CD8, around 2.2% memory CD4, about 0.41% memory CD8.

Terminally differentiated effector memory CD45RA+ cells were left out of the naive CD8 fraction, which was CD45RO-negative and positively selected for CCR7. CDR3 length: 14 amino acids. Deletions cut 1 base from V and 0 bases from J, with 7 bases between. The germline CDR1 and CDR2 sequences are SGHAT and FQNNGV. This table comes from immunoSEQ multiplex PCR, and its TCRdb copy is limited to in-frame clones, with some not included. The sample yields about 2,100,000 clones, approximately 94% seen once. The chain joins TRBV11-2 to TRBJ2-7; D remains ambiguous. Sequencing was carried out using naive CD8+ T cells from PBMCs. The receptor was isolated from a man aged 18 to 30 in good health. Some clones in this sample may be carry-over from other donors' samples. The CDR3 nucleotides are TGTGCCAGCAGCTTAGTTTACAACTCCTACGAGCAGTACTTC. Its protein is CASSLVYNSYEQYF.